Given below is one T cell receptor (beta chain) in context. CDR1 SGHKS and CDR2 YYEKEE come from the germline V gene (reference sequence). This CDR3 is built from 14 residues. This sample was taken from a study of T cells expressing NK-cell markers. Reprocessing the 5' RACE reads, TCRdb reports a single entry for every CDR3 protein and omits DNA. The sample totals roughly 170,000 distinct CDR3 sequences. This chain uses TRBV5-5 with TRBJ1-2. This receptor was obtained from a woman aged 18 to 75 in good health. The specimen sequenced was blood T cells: a sorted CD56 or NKG2C T cell subset, CD4+ or CD8+ T cells, or bulk PBMC T cells (not recorded which). CDR3 sequence: CASSSPSFNYGYTF.